This T cell receptor beta chain was recorded in a study of blood T cell repertoires in COVID-19. Looking at the study overall: The origin of the acute and convalescent COVID-19 samples was the United States, Italy and Spain. The cDNA or gDNA used as material had been derived from T cells, B-cell-depleted T cells, or PBMCs.

In the study's own analysis: Scientists estimated how many nucleated cells there were by amplifying reference gene primers. This table comes from immunoSEQ multiplex PCR, and its TCRdb copy is limited to in-frame clones, with some not included. V and J calls plus clone size are reproduced from that table; the DNA served to infer D and trimming. The table records tens of thousands of clones, roughly 90% of them present only once. CDR1 is SGDLS, CDR2 YYNGEE, per germline. This CDR3 contains 16 residues. V shed 2 bases and J 9 bases; nucleotides not matched to a gene: 8. This chain joins TRBV9 and TRBJ1-6, with 10 bases fitting TRBD1. The sample consisted of peripheral blood. This clonotype was sampled from a man aged 80 or over with acute or convalescent COVID-19. DNA for the CDR3: TGTGCCAGCAGCGTGGGGGGACAGGGGTTGCGTTCACCCCTCCACTTT. Protein product: CASSVGGQGLRSPLHF.